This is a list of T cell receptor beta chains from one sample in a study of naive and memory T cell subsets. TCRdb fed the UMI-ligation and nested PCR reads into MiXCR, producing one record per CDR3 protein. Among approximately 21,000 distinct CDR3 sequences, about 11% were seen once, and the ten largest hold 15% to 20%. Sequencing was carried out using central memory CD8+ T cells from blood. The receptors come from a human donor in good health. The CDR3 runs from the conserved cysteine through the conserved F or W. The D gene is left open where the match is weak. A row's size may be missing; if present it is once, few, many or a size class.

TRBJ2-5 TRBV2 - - CASRSSDSPTRETQYF
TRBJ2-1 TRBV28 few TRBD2 CASSLFERTSDNEQFF
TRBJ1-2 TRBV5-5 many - CASSLSAVYGYTF
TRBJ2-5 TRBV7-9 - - CASSPMGGRETQYF
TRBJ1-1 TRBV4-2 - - CASSLDWGTEAFF
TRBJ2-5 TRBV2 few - CASILGPLGETQYF
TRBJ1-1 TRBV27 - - CASSLSIRAGWGTEAFF
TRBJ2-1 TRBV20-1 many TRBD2 CSARGLAGEKDEQFF
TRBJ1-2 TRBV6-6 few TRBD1 CASSYGDRGHGYTF
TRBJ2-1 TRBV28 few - CASSLSRYAGQQFF
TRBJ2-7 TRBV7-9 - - CASSPPDTESYEQYF
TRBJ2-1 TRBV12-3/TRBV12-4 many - CASSGTPYNEQFF
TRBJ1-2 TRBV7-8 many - CASSLGTDSYYGYTF
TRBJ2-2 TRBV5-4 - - CASSLVGAPGELFF
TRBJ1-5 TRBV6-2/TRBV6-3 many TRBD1 CASSPLRDRTHGWSNQPQHF
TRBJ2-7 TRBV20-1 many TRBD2 CSAKIGGGPNEQYF
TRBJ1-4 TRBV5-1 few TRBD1 CVSSLDRAWESEKLFF